This TCR beta chain appears in the sequencing data of a study of T cell responses to AZD1222 COVID-19 vaccine. Looking at the study overall: Samples with a second dose at about 4 or about 12 weeks were pooled together. Overall study findings and caveats: Nearly half of the spike-specific TCRs reportedly recognize variant regions that carry no mutations.

About this clone itself: Its antigen is currently unknown.

Using immunoSEQ multiplex PCR, the repertoire was profiled, and TCRdb retains in-frame clones only, with some absent. The repertoire holds about 59,000 clones, about 79% seen once, with around 18% in the top ten. The CDR3 extends over 14 amino acids. V lost 3 bases and J 3 bases, leaving 12 bases between the germline ends. CDR1 and CDR2 (germline): LGHDT, YNNKEL (reference sequence). The chain has TRBV3-1 (or the pseudogene TRBV3-2) and TRBJ2-7, with D possibly being TRBD1 (6 bases). Here the sequenced sample was peripheral blood, taken on day 0 of AZD1222 vaccination. This TCR was sampled from an adult in good health. In nucleotides, the CDR3 is TGTGCCAGCAGCCACCGGACAGAGAGCTACGAGCAGTACTTC. Translation: CASSHRTESYEQYF.